This T cell receptor (beta chain) was retrieved from a study of T cell repertoires in cytomegalovirus infection. This clonotype has just a few counts. What it recognizes is unknown. The CDR3 is made up of 14 amino acids. V was pared by 4 bases and J by 2 bases, with 9 bases between. Germline V gene lookup returns CDR1 LGHNA and CDR2 YSLEER. TCRdb reanalysed the reads using MiXCR and keeps one entry per CDR3 protein. The profile covers about 740,000 distinct CDR3 sequences, with 30% to 40% appearing a single time and around a sixth taken by the ten largest. The sequence came from a human donor in good health (CMV status not recorded). Some clones in this sample may be carry-over from other donors' samples. The rearrangement joins TRBV4-3 to TRBJ2-1; D is unresolved. The sample was cultured PBMCs, taken from culture after CMV antigen stimulation. The DNA for the CDR3 is TGCGCCAGCAGCCGGGTGGGCGCCTACAATGAGCAGTTCTTC. It yields the protein CASSRVGAYNEQFF.